This T cell receptor (beta chain) derives from a study of blood T cell repertoires in COVID-19. Study in general: The samples span acute and convalescent COVID-19 from the United States, Italy and Spain. PBMCs, B-cell-depleted T cells, or T cells were the source of the cDNA or gDNA that made up the material.

In the original analysis: The assay estimated nucleated cells by amplifying reference gene primers. Assay: immunoSEQ multiplex PCR; the TCRdb copy retains only in-frame clones and omits some. Clone size and V and J calls were adopted from that table, with D and trimming inferred from the DNA. The sample records 25,000 to 35,000 clones, 92% being singletons. This CDR3 spans 17 amino acids. This receptor was identified in a middle-aged man with active COVID-19. The source material was peripheral blood. This chain uses TRBV12-2 with TRBJ2-1; the table's D call of TRBD2 was not tested on the DNA. TRBV12-2 is reported as a pseudogene. The CDR3 bases are TGTGCAAGTCGCTTAGAGTCTGAAACTAGCGGGAACGATGAGCAGTTCTTC. Protein product: CASRLESETSGNDEQFF.